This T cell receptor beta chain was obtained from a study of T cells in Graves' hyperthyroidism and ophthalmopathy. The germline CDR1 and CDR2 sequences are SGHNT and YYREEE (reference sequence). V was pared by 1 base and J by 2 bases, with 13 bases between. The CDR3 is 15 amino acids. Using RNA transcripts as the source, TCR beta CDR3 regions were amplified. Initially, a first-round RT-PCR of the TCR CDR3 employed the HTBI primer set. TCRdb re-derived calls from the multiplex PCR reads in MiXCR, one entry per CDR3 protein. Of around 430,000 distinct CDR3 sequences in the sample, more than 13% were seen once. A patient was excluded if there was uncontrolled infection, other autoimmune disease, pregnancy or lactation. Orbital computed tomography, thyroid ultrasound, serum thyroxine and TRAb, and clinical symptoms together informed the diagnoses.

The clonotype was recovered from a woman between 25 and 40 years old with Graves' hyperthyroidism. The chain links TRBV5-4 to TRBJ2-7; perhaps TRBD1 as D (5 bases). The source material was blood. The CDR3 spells CASSLRQGLTYEQYF. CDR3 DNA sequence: TGTGCCAGCAGCTTGAGGCAGGGCCTAACCTACGAGCAGTACTTC.